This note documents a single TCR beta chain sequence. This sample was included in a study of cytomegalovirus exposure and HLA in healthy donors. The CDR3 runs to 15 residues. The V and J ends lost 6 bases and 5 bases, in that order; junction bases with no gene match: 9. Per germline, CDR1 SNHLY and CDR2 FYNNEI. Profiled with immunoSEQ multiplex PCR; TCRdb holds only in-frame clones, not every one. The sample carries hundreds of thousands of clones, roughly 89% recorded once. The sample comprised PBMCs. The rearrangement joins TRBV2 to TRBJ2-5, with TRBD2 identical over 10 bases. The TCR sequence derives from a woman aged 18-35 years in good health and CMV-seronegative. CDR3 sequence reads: CASRTSGAWGETQYF. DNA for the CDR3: TGTGCCAGCAGAACTAGCGGGGCTTGGGGGGAGACCCAGTACTTC. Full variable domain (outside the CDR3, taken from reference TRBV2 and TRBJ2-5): EPEVTQTPSHQVTQMGQEVILRCVPISNHLYFYWYRQILGQKVEFLVSFYNNEISEKSEIFDDQFSVERPDGSNFTLKIRSTKLEDSAMYFCASRTSGAWGETQYFGPGTRLLVL.